These 5 T cell receptor beta chains share one sample of origin, sequenced in a study of HIV-infected patients and healthy controls. MiXCR, run by TCRdb on the 5' RACE reads, gives a single entry per CDR3 protein. This sample has some 67,000 distinct CDR3 sequences, with about a sixth found just once. The sequencing sample was made of CD4+ T cells from blood. The receptors come from a human donor in good health.

This clonotype occurred many times. This rearrangement joins TRBV2 to TRBJ1-4; D is unclear. CDR1 and CDR2 (germline): SNHLY, FYNNEI. Trimming stripped 6 bases from V and 0 bases from J, with 11 bases between. The CDR3 contains 15 residues. The CDR3 loop reads CASRREQATNEKLFF. In nucleotides, the CDR3 is TGTGCCAGCAGGCGAGAGCAGGCAACTAATGAAAAACTGTTTTTT. The full variable domain, completed using reference TRBV2 and TRBJ1-4, is EPEVTQTPSHQVTQMGQEVILRCVPISNHLYFYWYRQILGQKVEFLVSFYNNEISEKSEIFDDQFSVERPDGSNFTLKIRSTKLEDSAMYFCASRREQATNEKLFFGSGTQLSVL.

This chain joins TRBV19 and TRBJ2-1; either TRBD1 or TRBD2 may supply D (7 bases each). The germline V gene encodes CDR1 LNHDA and CDR2 SQIVND (reference sequence). The CDR3 spans 16 residues. V lost 4 bases and J lost 4, with 17 bases in between. The CDR3 bases are TGTGCCAGTAGTACCCGGGGGGACAGAATATACAATGAGCAGTTCTTC. Protein: CASSTRGDRIYNEQFF.

This clonotype was detected many times. The CDR3 nucleotides read TGCGCCAGCAGCGTTATTCCGGGACCTTCCTACGAGCAGTACTTC. Encoded protein: CASSVIPGPSYEQYF. V is TRBV5-1 and J is TRBJ2-7; either TRBD1 or TRBD2 may fit D (5 bases each). The ends were cut back, 4 bases at V and 1 base at J, with 15 bases in the middle. Germline loops: CDR1 SGHRS, CDR2 YFSETQ. The CDR3 runs 15 residues.

The sample holds a few counts of this clonotype. The chain uses TRBV29-1 and TRBJ1-2, with D possibly matching TRBD1 (6 bases). The V gene's germline CDR1 is SQVTM and CDR2 ANQGSEA. The CDR3 sequence is 12 residues long. V lost 5 bases, J lost 5 bases, and 12 bases lay in between. CDR3 bases: TGCAGCGTTCCAACCGGACAGTATGGCTACACCTTC. Amino acid sequence: CSVPTGQYGYTF.

This clonotype has just a few counts. The chain uses TRBV19 and TRBJ1-2, with D possibly being TRBD1 (6 bases). The CDR3 totals 12 residues. Per germline, CDR1 LNHDA and CDR2 SQIVND (reference sequence). V was clipped by 7 bases and J by 4 bases, with 10 bases between them. The CDR3 DNA reads TGTGCCAGTACTGGACAGATCTATGGCTACACCTTC. Its translation is CASTGQIYGYTF. The variable domain in full, with the rest retrieved from reference TRBV19 and TRBJ1-2, is DGGITQSPKYLFRKEGQNVTLSCEQNLNHDAMYWYRQDPGQGLRLIYYSQIVNDFQKGDIAEGYSVSREKKESFPLTVTSAQKNPTAFYLCASTGQIYGYTFGSGTRLTVV.